The 4 T cell receptor beta chains given below trace back to one sample, sequenced in a study of T cell repertoires in cytomegalovirus infection. Antigen specificity for these receptors is unknown. TCRdb re-analysed the reads in MiXCR, keeping a single row per CDR3 protein. The sample shows over 100,000 distinct CDR3 sequences, about 9.5% of them seen only once. Sequencing was done on a sample of PBMCs, sequenced either directly or after in vitro stimulation (not recorded which). Receptor source: a human donor in good health (CMV status not recorded). Some clones in this sample may be carry-over from other donors' samples.

Only a few counts were recorded for this clonotype. The rearrangement links TRBV30 to TRBJ1-3; D is undetermined. Per the germline V gene, CDR1 is GTSNPN and CDR2 is SVGIG (reference sequence). The V gene lost 0 bases and the J gene lost 0 bases, with 9 bases spanning the gap. This CDR3 is built from 15 residues. The DNA of the CDR3 is TGTGCCTGGAGTGTAGGGAGCACCTCTGGAAACACCATATATTTT. This encodes CAWSVGSTSGNTIYF.

V is TRBV11-2 and J is TRBJ2-1; weak D call: TRBD2 (6 bases). This CDR3 spans 16 amino acids. Germline V gene sequence: CDR1 SGHAT, CDR2 FQNNGV. Trimming took 2 bases from V and 4 from J, leaving 15 bases between them. CDR3 DNA: TGTGCCAGCAGCTTAAATTTAGTAGCGGAATACAATGAGCAGTTCTTC. It specifies CASSLNLVAEYNEQFF.

Comments on this clonotype: This could be a read error, since a much larger clone is one nucleotide away. The chain recombines TRBV19 with TRBJ2-1, with 13 bases matching TRBD2. The CDR3 runs 15 residues. Per germline, CDR1 LNHDA and CDR2 SQIVND (reference sequence). The CDR3 reads CASSPGTSGIYEQLF. CDR3 nucleotides: TGTGCCAGTAGTCCCGGGACTAGCGGGATTTATGAGCAGCTCTTC. The full variable domain, in which reference TRBV19 and TRBJ2-1 provide the parts outside the CDR3, is DGGITQSPKYLFRKEGQNVTLSCEQNLNHDAMYWYRQDPGQGLRLIYYSQIVNDFQKGDIAEGYSVSREKKESFPLTVTSAQKNPTAFYLCASSPGTSGIYEQLFGPGTRLTVL.

J is TRBJ2-2 and V is TRBV6-2 or TRBV6-3; 10 bases agree with TRBD2. Germline assignment: CDR1 MNHEY and CDR2 SVGEGT. CDR3 length equals 14 residues. V shed 5 bases, J shed 3 bases, and the junction held 0 bases outside the gene matches. CDR3 DNA sequence: TGTGCCAGCAGTAGCGGGAGGGACACCGGGGAGCTGTTTTTT. Its protein product is CASSSGRDTGELFF.